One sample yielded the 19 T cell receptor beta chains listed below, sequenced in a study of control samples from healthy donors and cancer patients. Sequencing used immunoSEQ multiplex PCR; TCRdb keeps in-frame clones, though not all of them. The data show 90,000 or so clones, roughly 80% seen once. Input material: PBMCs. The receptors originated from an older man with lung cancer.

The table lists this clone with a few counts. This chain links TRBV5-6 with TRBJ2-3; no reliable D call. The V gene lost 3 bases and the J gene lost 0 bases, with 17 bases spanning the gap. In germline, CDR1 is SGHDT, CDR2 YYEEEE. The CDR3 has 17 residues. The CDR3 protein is CASSSAELRLSTDTQYF. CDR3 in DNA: TGTGCCAGCAGCTCGGCCGAGCTCAGACTTAGCACAGATACGCAGTATTTT. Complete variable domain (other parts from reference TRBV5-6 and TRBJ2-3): DAGVTQSPTHLIKTRGQQVTLRCSPKSGHDTVSWYQQALGQGPQFIFQYYEEEERQRGNFPDRFSGHQFPNYSSELNVNALLLGDSALYLCASSSAELRLSTDTQYFGPGTRLTVL.

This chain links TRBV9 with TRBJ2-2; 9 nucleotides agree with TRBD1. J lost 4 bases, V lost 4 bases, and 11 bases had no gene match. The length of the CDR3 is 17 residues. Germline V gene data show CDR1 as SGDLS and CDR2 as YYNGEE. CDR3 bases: TGTGCCAGCAGCCCCCCTTGGACAGGGGTCCCCACCGGGGAGCTGTTTTTT. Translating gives CASSPPWTGVPTGELFF.

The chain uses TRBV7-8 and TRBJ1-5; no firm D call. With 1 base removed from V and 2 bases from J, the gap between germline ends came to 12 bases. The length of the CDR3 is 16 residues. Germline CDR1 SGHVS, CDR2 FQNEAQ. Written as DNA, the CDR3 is TGTGCCAGCAGCTTAGTAGGCGCTGTGGGCAATCAGCCCCAGCATTTT. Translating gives CASSLVGAVGNQPQHF.

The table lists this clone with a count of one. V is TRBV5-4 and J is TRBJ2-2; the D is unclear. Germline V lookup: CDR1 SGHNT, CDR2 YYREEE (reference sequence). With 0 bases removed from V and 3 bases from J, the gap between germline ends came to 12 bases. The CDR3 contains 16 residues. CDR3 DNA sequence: TGTGCCAGCAGCTTGGAGGCGAACGTTCACACCGGGGAGCTGTTTTTT. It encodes CASSLEANVHTGELFF.

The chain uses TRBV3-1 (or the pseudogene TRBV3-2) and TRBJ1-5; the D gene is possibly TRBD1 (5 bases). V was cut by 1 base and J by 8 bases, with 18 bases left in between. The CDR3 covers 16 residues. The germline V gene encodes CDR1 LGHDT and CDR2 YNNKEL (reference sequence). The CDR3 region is CASSQGRGWGSEPQHF. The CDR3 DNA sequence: TGTGCCAGCAGCCAAGGGCGGGGTTGGGGGAGTGAGCCCCAGCATTTT.

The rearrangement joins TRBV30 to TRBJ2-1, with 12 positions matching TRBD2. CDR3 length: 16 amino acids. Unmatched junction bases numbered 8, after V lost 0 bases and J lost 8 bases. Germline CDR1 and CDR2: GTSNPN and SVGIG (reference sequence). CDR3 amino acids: CAWSVGLAGRPHEQFF. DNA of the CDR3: TGTGCCTGGAGTGTCGGACTAGCGGGGCGACCACATGAGCAGTTCTTC.

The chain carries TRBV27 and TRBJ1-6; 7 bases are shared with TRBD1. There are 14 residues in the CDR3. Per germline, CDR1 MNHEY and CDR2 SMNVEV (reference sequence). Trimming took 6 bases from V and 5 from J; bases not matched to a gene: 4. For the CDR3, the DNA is TGTGCCAGCAGACCTGACAGGGATAATTCACCCCTCCACTTT. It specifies CASRPDRDNSPLHF.

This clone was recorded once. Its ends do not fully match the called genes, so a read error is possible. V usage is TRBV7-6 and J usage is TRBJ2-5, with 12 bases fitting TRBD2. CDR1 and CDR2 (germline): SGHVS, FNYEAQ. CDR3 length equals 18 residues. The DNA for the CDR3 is TGTGCCAGCAGCCCCACTAGCGGGGGGTCTTTCTATAAAGAAACCCAGTACTTC. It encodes CASSPTSGGSFYKETQYF.

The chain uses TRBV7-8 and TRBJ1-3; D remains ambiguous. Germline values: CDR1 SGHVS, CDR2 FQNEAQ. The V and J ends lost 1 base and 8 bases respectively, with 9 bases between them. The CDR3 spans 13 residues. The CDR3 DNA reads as TGTGCCAGCAGCTTAGTAGAGCCTGACACCATATATTTT. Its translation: CASSLVEPDTIYF.

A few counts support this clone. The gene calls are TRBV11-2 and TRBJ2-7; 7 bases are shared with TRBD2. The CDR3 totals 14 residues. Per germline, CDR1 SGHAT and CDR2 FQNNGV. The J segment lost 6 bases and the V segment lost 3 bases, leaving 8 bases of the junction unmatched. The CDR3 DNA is TGTGCCAGCAGCTTGTGGGAGGGCTCGTCCGAGCAGTACTTC. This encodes CASSLWEGSSEQYF. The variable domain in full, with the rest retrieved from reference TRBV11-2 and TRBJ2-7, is EAGVAQSPRYKIIEKRQSVAFWCNPISGHATLYWYQQILGQGPKLLIQFQNNGVVDDSQLPKDRFSAERLKGVDSTLKIQPAKLEDSAVYLCASSLWEGSSEQYFGPGTRLTVT.

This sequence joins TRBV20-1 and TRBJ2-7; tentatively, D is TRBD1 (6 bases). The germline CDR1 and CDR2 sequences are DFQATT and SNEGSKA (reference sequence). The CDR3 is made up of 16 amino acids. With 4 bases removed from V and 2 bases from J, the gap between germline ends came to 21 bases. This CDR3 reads CSAIELQGRAPYEQYF. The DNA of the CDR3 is TGCAGTGCTATTGAATTACAGGGACGCGCCCCCTACGAGCAGTACTTC.

The CDR3 bases are TGTGCCAGCTCCCAGGATAGCGCTGAAGCTTTCTTT. It translates to CASSQDSAEAFF. The genes are TRBV18 and TRBJ1-1; D is uncertain. CDR1 is KGHSH, CDR2 LQKENI, per germline. The CDR3 totals 12 residues. V was clipped by 6 bases and J by 6 bases, with 11 bases between them. Filled out from reference TRBV18 and TRBJ1-1, the complete variable domain reads NAGVMQNPRHLVRRRGQEARLRCSPMKGHSHVYWYRQLPEEGLKFMVYLQKENIIDESGMPKERFSAEFPKEGPSILRIQQVVRGDSAAYFCASSQDSAEAFFGQGTRLTVV.

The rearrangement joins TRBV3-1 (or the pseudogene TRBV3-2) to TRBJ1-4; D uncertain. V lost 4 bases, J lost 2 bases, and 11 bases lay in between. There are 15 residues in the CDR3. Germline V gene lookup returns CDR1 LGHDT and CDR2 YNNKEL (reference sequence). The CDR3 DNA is TGTGCCAGCAGCCCGCGTGGCAGGACTAATGAAAAACTGTTTTTT. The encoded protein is CASSPRGRTNEKLFF.

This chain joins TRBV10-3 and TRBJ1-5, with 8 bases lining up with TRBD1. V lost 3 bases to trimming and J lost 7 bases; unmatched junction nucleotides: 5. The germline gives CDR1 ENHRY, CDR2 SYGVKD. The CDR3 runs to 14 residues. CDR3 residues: CAISERQGKQPQHF. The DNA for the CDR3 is TGTGCCATCAGTGAAAGACAGGGGAAGCAGCCCCAGCATTTT.

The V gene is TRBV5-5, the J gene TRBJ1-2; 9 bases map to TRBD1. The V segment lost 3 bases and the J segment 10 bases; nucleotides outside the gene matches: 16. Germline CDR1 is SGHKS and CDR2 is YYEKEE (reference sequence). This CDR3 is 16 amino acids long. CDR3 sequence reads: CASSSNSVDRGGDYTF. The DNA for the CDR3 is TGTGCCAGCAGCTCAAATTCCGTAGACAGGGGGGGAGACTACACCTTC.

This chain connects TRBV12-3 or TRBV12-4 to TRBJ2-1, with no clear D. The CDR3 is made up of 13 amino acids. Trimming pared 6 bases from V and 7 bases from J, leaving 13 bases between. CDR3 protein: CASSPPHQNEQFF. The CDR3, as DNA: TGTGCCAGCAGCCCCCCCCACCAGAATGAGCAGTTCTTC.

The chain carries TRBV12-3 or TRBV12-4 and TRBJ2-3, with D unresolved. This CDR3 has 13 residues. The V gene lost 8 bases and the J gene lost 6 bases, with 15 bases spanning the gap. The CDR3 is CASSFKVADTQYF. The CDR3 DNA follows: TGTGCCAGCTCCTTTAAAGTCGCGGATACGCAGTATTTT.

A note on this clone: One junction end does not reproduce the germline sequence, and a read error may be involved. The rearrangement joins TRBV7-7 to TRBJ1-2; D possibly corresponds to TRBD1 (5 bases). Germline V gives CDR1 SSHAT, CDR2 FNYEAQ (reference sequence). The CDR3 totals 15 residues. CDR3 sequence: CASSLAGVVYCGYTF. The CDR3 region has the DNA TGTGCTAGCAGCTTAGCGGGGGTAGTTTATTGTGGCTACACCTTC. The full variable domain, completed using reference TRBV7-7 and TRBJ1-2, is GAGVSQSPRYKVTKRGQDVTLRCDPISSHATLYWYQQALGQGPEFLTYFNYEAQPDKSGLPSDRFSAERPEGSISTLTIQRTEQRDSAMYRCASSLAGVVYCGYTFGSGTRLTVV.

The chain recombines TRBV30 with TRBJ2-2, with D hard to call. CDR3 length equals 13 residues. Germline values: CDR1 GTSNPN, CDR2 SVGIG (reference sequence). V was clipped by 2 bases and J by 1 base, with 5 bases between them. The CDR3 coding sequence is TGTGCCTGGAGTCCGGTGAACACCGGGGAGCTGTTTTTT. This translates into CAWSPVNTGELFF. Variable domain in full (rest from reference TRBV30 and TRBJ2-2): SQTIHQWPATLVQPVGSPLSLECTVEGTSNPNLYWYRQAAGRGLQLLFYSVGIGQISSEVPQNLSASRPQDRQFILSSKKLLLSDSGFYLCAWSPVNTGELFFGEGSRLTVL.